Listed here is a single T cell receptor (beta chain). Germline-derived CDR1 and CDR2 are LGHNA and YNFKEQ. Trimming shortened V by 0 bases and J by 0 bases, and 15 bases separated the two germline ends. The CDR3 sequence is 17 residues long. 13 Jbeta primers and 60 Vbeta primers were used for the PCR. The method was immunoSEQ multiplex PCR; TCRdb's version includes in-frame clones alone and lacks a portion of them. This sample has around 160,000 clones; 65% to 70% occur once, and the top ten carry around 4.3%. The sample belongs to a study of cytomegalovirus exposure and HLA in healthy donors. The sequence derives from a woman aged 18-29 years in good health and CMV-seropositive. The chain has TRBV4-2 and TRBJ2-7, with D perhaps TRBD1 (6 bases). What was sequenced was PBMCs. In nucleotides, the CDR3 is TGTGCCAGCAGCCAAGACCCACTTCAGGGGCACTCCTACGAGCAGTACTTC. Residues: CASSQDPLQGHSYEQYF.